This T cell receptor beta chain emerged from a study of blood T cell repertoires in COVID-19. Whole-study context: Donors in the United States, Italy and Spain gave samples during acute or convalescent COVID-19. The analysed material was cDNA or gDNA that came from T cells, B-cell-depleted T cells, or PBMCs.

In the authors' workflow: The authors estimated nucleated cell counts from reference gene primer amplification. This table comes from immunoSEQ multiplex PCR, and its TCRdb copy is limited to in-frame clones, with some not included. V, J and clone size reflect that table, while D and trimming were determined from the DNA. The repertoire holds 150,000 to 200,000 clones, about 93% seen once, with about 5% in the top ten. Material for sequencing was peripheral blood. This sequence originates from a woman aged 50 to 60 with acute or convalescent COVID-19.

CDR3 coding DNA: TGTGCCAGCAGCTTAGGCCTAGGGGCAGGCAATCAGCCCCAGCATTTT. Protein: CASSLGLGAGNQPQHF. The rearrangement joins TRBV13 to TRBJ1-5, with D possibly being TRBD1 (5 bases). Trimming left V 0 bases short and J 2 bases short, with 11 bases between. CDR3 length: 16 amino acids. Per germline, CDR1 PRHDT and CDR2 FYEKMQ (reference sequence). The full variable domain, its missing parts supplied by reference TRBV13 and TRBJ1-5, is AAGVIQSPRHLIKEKRETATLKCYPIPRHDTVYWYQQGPGQDPQFLISFYEKMQSDKGSIPDRFSAQQFSDYHSELNMSSLELGDSALYFCASSLGLGAGNQPQHFGDGTRLSIL.